This T cell receptor (beta chain) was sequenced for a study of T cell changes during pregnancy in multiple sclerosis. Sequencing was performed with immunoSEQ multiplex PCR; in TCRdb, only in-frame clones are kept and a portion is missing. This sample yields 55,000 to 70,000 clones, of which over 75% are seen a single time; under 2.5% belongs to the top ten. The specimen was peripheral blood, collected in the first trimester of pregnancy. The sequence was obtained from a female donor in good health, enrolled as a control in a pregnancy study.

The CDR3 region is CASSTLTGQPQHF. CDR3 DNA: TGTGCCAGTAGTACCCTAACAGGTCAGCCCCAGCATTTT. The chain links TRBV19 to TRBJ1-5, with a tentative D call TRBD1 (5 bases). Germline V gives CDR1 LNHDA, CDR2 SQIVND (reference sequence). The V and J ends lost 4 bases and 6 bases respectively, with 10 bases between them. There are 13 residues in the CDR3.